This T cell receptor beta chain stems from a study of vaccination effects on CD4 cells after COVID-19. Overall study: Sequencing was preceded by expansion of antigen-specific CD4+ T cells with viral peptide pools in the ViraFEST assay. General observations from the study: Late post-vaccination samples showed marked contraction of infection- and vaccine-induced clones.

The assay was immunoSEQ multiplex PCR, and TCRdb's table has in-frame clones only and misses some. The sample records tens of thousands of clones, approximately 77% being singletons. It was after nine to ten days of culture that CD4+ T cells were isolated. Trimming pared 3 bases from V and 3 bases from J, leaving 15 bases between. The CDR3 has 16 amino acids. The germline CDR1 and CDR2 sequences are GTSNPN and SVGIG (reference sequence). Note on this clone: Its antigen is currently unknown.

The TCR originated in a human donor who received a COVID-19 vaccine. Sequencing was performed on CD4+ T cells from PBMCs cultured without peptide, taken before COVID-19 vaccination. The gene calls are TRBV30 and TRBJ1-6; the D is unclear. The CDR3 nucleotides are TGTGCCTGGAGCGGAACCCTGGGCTACTATAATTCACCCCTCCACTTT. Residues: CAWSGTLGYYNSPLHF.